This T cell receptor beta chain was retrieved from a study of T cell changes during pregnancy in multiple sclerosis. Germline loops: CDR1 PRHDT, CDR2 FYEKMQ (reference sequence). Unmatched junction bases numbered 6, after V lost 4 bases and J lost 3 bases. The CDR3 has 15 amino acids. The repertoire was sequenced with immunoSEQ multiplex PCR; TCRdb's copy has only in-frame clones and lacks some. The sample contains 65,000 to 95,000 clones, 89% of which appear only once. The chain joins TRBV13 to TRBJ2-1, with 7 bases aligning to TRBD1. The source material was peripheral blood, sampled before pregnancy. The receptor was derived from a female donor with multiple sclerosis, enrolled in a pregnancy study. CDR3 in amino acids: CASSSSQGSYNEQFF. The CDR3 DNA follows: TGTGCCAGCAGCTCATCACAGGGGAGCTACAATGAGCAGTTCTTC.